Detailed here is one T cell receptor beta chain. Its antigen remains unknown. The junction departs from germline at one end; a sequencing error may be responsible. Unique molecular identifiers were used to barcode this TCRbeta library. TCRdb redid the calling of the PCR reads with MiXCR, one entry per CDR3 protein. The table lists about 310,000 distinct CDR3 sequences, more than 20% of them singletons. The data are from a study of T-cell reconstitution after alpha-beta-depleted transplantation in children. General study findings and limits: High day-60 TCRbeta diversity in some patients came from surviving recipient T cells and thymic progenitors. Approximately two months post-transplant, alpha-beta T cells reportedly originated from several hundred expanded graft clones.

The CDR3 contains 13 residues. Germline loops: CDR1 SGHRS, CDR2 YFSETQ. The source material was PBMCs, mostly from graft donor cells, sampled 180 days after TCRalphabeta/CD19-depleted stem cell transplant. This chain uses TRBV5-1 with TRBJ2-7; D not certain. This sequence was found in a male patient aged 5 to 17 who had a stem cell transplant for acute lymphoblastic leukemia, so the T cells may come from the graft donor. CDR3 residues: CARSWTFTYEQYF. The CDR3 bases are TGCGCCAGGAGCTGGACCTTTACCTACGAGCAGTACTTC.